What follows is one T cell receptor (beta chain) and its context. Germline CDR1 MNHEY, CDR2 SVGEGT. This CDR3 spans 14 amino acids. Trimming cost V 0 bases and J 0 bases, with 4 bases left between them. The study recruited people aged roughly 18 to 95 years across about 25 US areas. Participants' reported clinical history set cohort assignment. People in the exposed group encountered a COVID-19 case within 2 weeks before entering the study. This specimen comes from a study of blood T cell repertoires in COVID-19. Background on the study: Acute-phase and convalescent COVID-19 samples originated in the United States, Italy and Spain.

The protocol was immunoSEQ multiplex PCR, while the TCRdb copy is restricted to in-frame clones and leaves out a portion. Here the sample spans 120,000 to 150,000 clones, approximately 84% being singletons. The source material was PBMCs or T cells enriched from blood (not recorded which). The V gene is TRBV6-2 or TRBV6-3, the J gene TRBJ2-3; D unresolved. This TCR was sampled from a woman under 30 who had been exposed to COVID-19. This CDR3 reads CASSYSQSTDTQYF. The CDR3, as DNA: TGTGCCAGCAGTTACTCACAGAGCACAGATACGCAGTATTTT.